This TCR beta chain is drawn from a study of CD8 T cells in ankylosing spondylitis. Trimming removed 5 bases from V and 10 bases from J, with 21 bases in between. The CDR3 spans 16 residues. From germline, CDR1 is KGHSH and CDR2 LQKENI. This clonotype was seen only once. TCRdb recomputed calls from the 5' RACE reads with MiXCR, one row per CDR3 protein. The sample records about 160,000 distinct CDR3 sequences, roughly 44% being singletons. The rearrangement uses TRBV18 and TRBJ1-6, with D tentatively TRBD1 (6 bases). Source material: synovial fluid, either unsorted or a sorted T cell fraction (not recorded which). This receptor was taken from a male donor with ankylosing spondylitis. The CDR3 sequence is CASSSNREWIESPLHF. The CDR3 DNA reads TGTGCCAGCTCATCAAACAGGGAGTGGATAGAATCACCCCTCCACTTT.